A single T cell receptor (beta chain) is shown here with its context. This clone was detected ten times or more. It has no known antigen specificity. No much larger clone is present one base from it, and per-base qualities are unavailable. The sample is drawn from a study of shared clonotypes between healthy human individuals (dated by TCRdb to the early 2020s). A note on the overall study: The cohort included three men and two women between 18 and 49 years of age. Per donor, three plates each were used for CD4 naive and CD4 memory, two for CD8 naive, and one for CD8 memory. To increase sequencing depth and limit assay-specific biases, TCR repertoire library preparation and sequencing were carried out by different laboratories using diverse techniques. Between about 0.85 and 8.9 billion PBMCs per donor were obtained by leukapheresis. Blood TCR repertoires of several healthy adults were deeply sequenced to estimate repertoire size and the extent of clonotype sharing between individuals.

Healthy HIV-negative adults with no recently reported acute infections or vaccinations were included as donors. Only Caucasian adults living in Nashville, Tennessee, USA were represented among the donors. The CD8 memory samples were a combination of magnetically selected CD45RO+ cells and CCR7-negative CD45RA+ effector memory (TemRA) cells. After blood collection by leukapheresis, PBMCs were isolated using Ficoll-Histopaque density gradient centrifugation and then cryopreserved in the vapor phase of liquid nitrogen. Purity and quantity of every magnetically sorted T cell population were checked by analytical flow cytometry. From each sorted fraction, genomic DNA was isolated and quantified by UV absorbance on a Nanodrop 2000c. TCR CDR3 regions were amplified from genomic DNA by multiplex PCR using the deep immunoSEQ assay. Extracted genomic DNA from each cell subset was distributed evenly across all wells of several immunoSEQ 96-well plates, and each plate was treated as a replicate. For sorted subsets, roughly 200 ng of genomic DNA, equivalent to 25,000 to 35,000 T cell genomes, went into each replicate PCR. The purified libraries were quantified using a Qubit 3.0 fluorometer, sized with a Bioanalyzer 2100, and then quantified again using the KAPA Library Quantification kit. Every immunoSEQ 96-well plate was sequenced on a separate single-read 150-cycle Illumina NextSeq 550 flow cell. In the original analysis: The immunoSEQ output contained only junctional sequences without quality scores, so filtering could not match that applied to full-length reads. Sequences were annotated with PyIR, a Python wrapper for IgBLAST v1.9, using IMGT germline references to assign V/J genes and CDR3. Reads were removed for weak V/J assignments (E-value above 1e-6), missing CDR3, stop codons, out-of-frame junctions, or ambiguous translated residues. V3J clonotypes were defined by identical inferred V gene, J gene, and CDR3 amino acid sequence. Percentage overlap between repertoires was computed as shared unique clonotypes divided by the size of the smaller repertoire. Richness of each repertoire was evaluated using RTK rarefaction, the Chao1 estimator, and Recon v2.1 estimates of unobserved clonotypes. Generation probabilities for all TCRbeta clonotypes obtained by the gDNA method from four donors were computed using OLGA. TCRdb limited this immuneACCESS table to in-frame rearrangements with V and J called. A share of clones is missing; checked studies link under half to unresolved V genes, and the rest is unexplained. The V and J calls and clone size were taken over from that table, and D and trimming were inferred from the DNA. The table for this sample lists over 95,000 clones; about 70% of them were counted only once. The leading ten clones occupy 20% to 25% of the sample.

What the authors observed across the whole study: Larger estimated clonotype richness was generally found for naive subsets than for memory subsets. When several donors were compared, the shared fraction of clonotypes was about 5% for naive CD4, 3.5% for naive CD8, 2.3% for memory CD4, and 0.4% for memory CD8. Pairwise subsampling led to the expectation that sequencing depth would affect the degree of clonotype sharing among donors. Higher generation probabilities were observed for clonotypes shared by all four sorted-subset donors than for non-shared clonotypes. Only blood was sampled, and tissue TCR repertoires likely differ from those in blood. Rarefaction of sorted-subset datasets indicated incomplete sequencing despite the large sequencing depth. The genetic and exposure-history diversity represented was limited by the small number of donors.

The CDR3 runs 17 amino acids, cysteine and phenylalanine included. Of all the DNA, just the CDR3 is kept, 51 bases in frame from base 1. Based on the germline V gene (reference sequence), the CDR1 and CDR2 sequences are SEHNR and FQNEAQ. Trimmed from V: 5 bases; trimmed from J: 6 bases; junction bases lacking a gene match: 12. The sequence came from a woman in her 30s in good health. The rearranged chain carries TRBV7-9 and TRBJ2-2; 10 of the junction bases match TRBD2. Sequencing input: memory CD8+ T cells sorted from blood. In light of the paper, this sample's cell subset or site label describes: CD45RO+ cells pooled with CCR7-negative TemRA cells. The encoded CDR3 is CASSPGRLAGEPGELFF. The nucleotides are TGTGCCAGCAGCCCTGGCCGCCTAGCGGGAGAGCCCGGGGAGCTGTTTTTT.